These 17 T cell receptor beta chains came from one sample sequenced in a study of T cell repertoires in cytomegalovirus infection. Their recognized antigens are unknown. Via MiXCR, TCRdb re-called the reads, giving one row per CDR3 protein. Here the sample spans 160,000 or so distinct CDR3 sequences, 20% to 25% being singletons. This specimen was CD8+ T cells from cultured PBMCs, taken from culture after CMV antigen stimulation. The receptors come from a human donor in good health (CMV status not recorded). Some clones in this sample may be carry-over from other donors' samples.

V usage is TRBV27 and J usage is TRBJ1-2; no definite D call. V lost 6 bases to trimming and J lost 7 bases, with 18 bases between them. CDR1 MNHEY and CDR2 SMNVEV come from the germline V gene (reference sequence). The length of the CDR3 is 14 residues. Written as DNA, the CDR3 is TGTGCCAGCAGCCTTGACTCGGGAGGTCGTGGCTACACCTTC. As protein: CASSLDSGGRGYTF.

This clonotype was counted a few times. The rearrangement uses TRBV25-1 and TRBJ1-1; D gene unclear. Germline loops: CDR1 MGHDK, CDR2 SYGVNS. This CDR3 is built from 14 residues. Trimming took off 1 base at V and 1 base at J, with 7 bases between the two ends. CDR3 residues: CASSEFGGNTEAFF. The DNA for the CDR3 is TGTGCCAGCAGTGAATTTGGAGGGAACACTGAAGCTTTCTTT.

This clonotype occurred a few times. The chain has TRBV15 and TRBJ2-7, with a weak D call TRBD2 (5 bases). The CDR3 is 15 amino acids. Germline CDR1 reads LNHNV; CDR2 reads YYDKDF (reference sequence). V lost 0 bases and J lost 2, with 11 bases in between. This CDR3 reads CATSRDRAAAYEQYF. In DNA, the CDR3 is TGTGCCACCAGCAGAGATCGAGCAGCGGCCTACGAGCAGTACTTC.

This chain links TRBV5-1 with TRBJ2-1; TRBD2 might be the D (5 bases). This CDR3 comprises 16 residues. V was trimmed by 5 bases and J by 4 bases, leaving 19 bases between them. Germline V gene lookup returns CDR1 SGHRS and CDR2 YFSETQ. This chain's CDR3 is CASRYGLQVGYNEQFF. DNA of the CDR3: TGCGCCAGCAGATATGGACTCCAAGTGGGGTACAATGAGCAGTTCTTC.

The chain combines TRBV7-2 with TRBJ2-2; no clear D gene. Germline lookup yields CDR1 SGHTA and CDR2 FQGNSA. Trimming left V 0 bases short and J 3 bases short, with 8 bases between. CDR3 length equals 15 residues. The CDR3 sequence is CASSLASPDTGELFF. DNA for the CDR3: TGTGCCAGCAGCTTAGCCAGCCCAGACACCGGGGAGCTGTTTTTT.

This clonotype was detected a few times. This chain links TRBV4-1 with TRBJ2-1; TRBD2 agrees at 8 bases. V gave up 4 bases and J gave up 6 bases; unmatched junction bases: 5. CDR1 and CDR2 (germline): MGHRA, YSYEKL. The CDR3 length is 14 residues. The CDR3 is CASSPPGTSNEQFF. CDR3 nucleotide sequence: TGCGCCAGCAGCCCGCCCGGGACTAGCAATGAGCAGTTCTTC.

On this clonotype: This may come from a read error, since a much larger clone is one base off. Likely a read error: the CDR3 ends without its conserved phenylalanine or tryptophan. This chain links TRBV28 with TRBJ2-1; D may match TRBD1 or TRBD2 (5 bases each). The germline gives CDR1 MDHEN, CDR2 SYDVKM. CDR3 length: 14 residues. V shed 6 bases and J shed 6 bases, with 15 bases lying between them. As DNA, the CDR3 is TGTGCCAGCAGCCTCGGGACCTTAGGCAATGAGCAGTTCTTG. Translation: CASSLGTLGNEQFL.

This chain links TRBV4-1 with TRBJ2-3; D assignment may be TRBD1 or TRBD2 (6 bases each). Germline V gene data show CDR1 as MGHRA and CDR2 as YSYEKL. V lost 3 bases and J lost 0, with 13 bases in between. The CDR3 extends over 16 amino acids. CDR3 coding DNA: TGCGCCAGCAGCCAGAGGGAAGGGGGGAGCACAGATACGCAGTATTTT. Encoded protein: CASSQREGGSTDTQYF.

This clonotype was observed a few times. The chain is built from TRBV7-9 and TRBJ1-1, with a weak D call TRBD1 (6 bases). Trimming removed 11 bases from V and 6 bases from J, with 13 bases in between. Germline V CDR1 and CDR2: SEHNR, FQNEAQ (reference sequence). The CDR3 sequence is 11 residues long. CDR3 DNA: TGTGCCCTCCATTGGGGGCCTGAAGCTTTCTTT. Protein: CALHWGPEAFF.

This chain joins TRBV7-6 and TRBJ2-4; D call uncertain. The CDR3 contains 15 residues. Germline V lookup: CDR1 SGHVS, CDR2 FNYEAQ. V was pared by 5 bases and J by 8 bases, with 19 bases between. CDR3 coding DNA: TGTGCCAGCAGCCTATTAAATACTAAGGGTGACATTCAGTACTTC. Protein product: CASSLLNTKGDIQYF.

The sample holds a few counts of this clonotype. The chain links TRBV7-2 to TRBJ2-2; 8 positions agree with TRBD1. CDR1 and CDR2 (germline): SGHTA, FQGNSA. Losses at the gene ends were 6 bases for V and 1 base for J; bases not matched to a gene: 7. The CDR3 length is 16 residues. CDR3 DNA: TGTGCCAGCAGTTCGGCCGGGACAGGGAACACCGGGGAGCTGTTTTTT. This translates into CASSSAGTGNTGELFF.

This clonotype was seen only a few times. The chain joins TRBV7-2 to TRBJ2-5; D gene unclear. This CDR3 is built from 14 residues. Germline lookup yields CDR1 SGHTA and CDR2 FQGNSA. V lost 4 bases to trimming and J lost 2 bases, with 11 bases between them. The CDR3 DNA reads as TGTGCCAGCAGCTCCCTGGACGGGCAAGAGACCCAGTACTTC. As protein: CASSSLDGQETQYF.

The genes are TRBV20-1 and TRBJ2-1; the match to TRBD2 covers 9 bases. The germline V gene encodes CDR1 DFQATT and CDR2 SNEGSKA (reference sequence). The CDR3 is made up of 16 amino acids. Unmatched junction bases numbered 12, after V lost 0 bases and J lost 9 bases. The CDR3 DNA reads TGCAGTGCTAGAGATCAGGGGCGGGGGGGCTGGAGTGAGCAGTTCTTC. Translating gives CSARDQGRGGWSEQFF.

This clonotype showed up just a few times. CDR3 nucleotide sequence: TGCAGCGTGGTATATCCCGGGACTAGCGGAAGCTACAATGAGCAGTTCTTC. This codes for CSVVYPGTSGSYNEQFF. V and J are TRBV29-1 and TRBJ2-1; 11 bases line up with TRBD2. Trimming at V came to 6 bases and at J to 3 bases, leaving 13 bases not matched to a gene. The CDR3 sequence is 17 residues long. Germline loops: CDR1 SQVTM, CDR2 ANQGSEA.

The genes are TRBV7-2 and TRBJ2-5, with D uncertain. V lost 2 bases, J lost 4 bases, and 8 bases lay in between. The germline V gene encodes CDR1 SGHTA and CDR2 FQGNSA. The CDR3 extends over 13 amino acids. CDR3 residues: CASSLNKGETQYF. For the CDR3, the DNA is TGTGCCAGCAGCTTAAATAAGGGAGAGACCCAGTACTTC.

This chain links TRBV5-1 with TRBJ2-2; a possible D gene is TRBD1 (5 bases). V was cut by 0 bases and J by 3 bases, with 9 bases left in between. Looked up from germline, CDR1 is SGHRS and CDR2 is YFSETQ. There are 15 residues in the CDR3. CDR3 residues: CASSLAGYDTGELFF. CDR3 sequence (DNA): TGCGCCAGCAGCTTGGCAGGGTACGACACCGGGGAGCTGTTTTTT.

This clonotype was picked up a small number of times. The rearrangement joins TRBV4-3 to TRBJ2-1; 12 bases are shared with TRBD2. This CDR3 has 16 amino acids. The junction had 5 bases not matched to a gene; V was cut back by 4 bases and J by 4 bases. The V gene's germline CDR1 is LGHNA and CDR2 YSLEER. For the CDR3, the DNA is TGCGCCAGCAGCCCGCTAGCGGGGGGGATTTACAATGAGCAGTTCTTC. It encodes CASSPLAGGIYNEQFF.